This T cell receptor beta chain was sequenced for a study of cytomegalovirus exposure and HLA in healthy donors. Study background: HLA-typed donors were the source of about 85 million unique TCRs held in an early data release. Of all 400 or so donors who were genotyped, under 90% belonged to the Caucasian-associated ancestry cluster.

In the PCR, 60 Vbeta and 13 Jbeta primers were used. Clones were read by immunoSEQ multiplex PCR, and TCRdb kept only the in-frame ones, dropping some. The sample carries some 170,000 clones, roughly 79% recorded once. V was trimmed by 4 bases and J by 3 bases, leaving 9 bases between them. CDR1 SGHAT and CDR2 FQDESV come from the germline V gene (reference sequence). This CDR3 region has 13 residues. The rearrangement joins TRBV11-1 to TRBJ1-1; possible D gene TRBD1, 6 bases. The sample was PBMCs. This TCR was recovered from a young woman in good health and CMV-seropositive. CDR3 residues: CASSSYRDTEAFF. The CDR3 coding sequence is TGTGCCAGCAGCTCTTACAGGGACACTGAAGCTTTCTTT.